The subject of this entry is one T cell receptor beta chain. Antigen unknown. PCR amplification relied on 60 Vbeta primers (plus 13 Jbeta primers). In the study's own analysis: A later analysis counted 80 million or so unique TCR beta chains, around 10 million shared. Only in-frame clones appear in the TCRdb table, and some are missing; sequencing was by immunoSEQ multiplex PCR. V and J calls and clone size follow that table, whereas D and trimming were derived from the DNA. The repertoire consists of about 160,000 clones, with 80% occurring once and the leading ten covering 1%. The CDR3 has 15 amino acids. Germline V CDR1 and CDR2: SGHAT, FQNNGV. The V end lost 7 bases, the J end lost 5 bases, and 18 bases lay between the germline ends. The record originates from a study of cytomegalovirus exposure and HLA in healthy donors. General study findings and limits: The likely explanation for a cluster of highly shared sequence variants was sequencing artifact.

This chain uses TRBV11-2 with TRBJ2-1; possibly TRBD1 for D (6 bases). The source of this sequence is a woman aged 50 to 60 in good health and CMV-seropositive. What was sequenced was PBMCs. This CDR3 reads CASTFSGVRDNEQFF. CDR3 bases: TGTGCCAGCACCTTCTCAGGGGTCAGGGACAATGAGCAGTTCTTC.